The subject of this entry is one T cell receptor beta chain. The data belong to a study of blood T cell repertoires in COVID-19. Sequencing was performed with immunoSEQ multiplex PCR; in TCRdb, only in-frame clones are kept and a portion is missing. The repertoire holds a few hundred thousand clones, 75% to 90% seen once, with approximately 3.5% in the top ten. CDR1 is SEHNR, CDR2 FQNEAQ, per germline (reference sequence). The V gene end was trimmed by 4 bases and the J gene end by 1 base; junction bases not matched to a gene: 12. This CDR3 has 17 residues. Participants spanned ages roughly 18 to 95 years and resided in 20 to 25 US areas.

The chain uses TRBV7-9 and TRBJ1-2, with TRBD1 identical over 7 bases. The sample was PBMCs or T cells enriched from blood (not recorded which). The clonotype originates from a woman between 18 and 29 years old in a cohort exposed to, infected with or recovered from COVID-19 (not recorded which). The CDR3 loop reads CASSSTGAGGFNYGYTF. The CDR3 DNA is TGTGCCAGCAGCTCTACAGGGGCCGGTGGCTTTAACTATGGCTACACCTTC.